Presented here are 5 T cell receptor beta chains from one specimen sequenced in a study of blood T cell repertoires in COVID-19 (dated by TCRdb to about 2020). Library preparation employed the immunoSEQ multiplex PCR assay. Drawn from immuneACCESS, this table holds only the in-frame rearrangements with V and J called that TCRdb kept. Clones are partly lost; checked studies trace under half to an unresolved V gene and leave the rest unexplained. For this sample there are about 87,000 clones; 70% to 90% appear just once. The ten largest clonotypes hold less than 4% of the sample. The sequenced sample was peripheral blood. These receptors all stem from a woman aged 80 or older with COVID-19, enrolled during active disease.

The rearrangement uses TRBV6-2 or TRBV6-3 and TRBJ2-7, with 14 bases lining up with TRBD2. Trimming cost V 6 bases and J 4 bases; bases outside gene matches: 8. This CDR3 region has 16 residues. Germline V gene lookup returns CDR1 MNHEY and CDR2 SVGEGT. The CDR3 DNA follows: TGTGCCAGCAGCGGTGGGACTAGCGGGAGTTATTACGAGCAGTACTTC. Its protein is CASSGGTSGSYYEQYF.

The chain is built from TRBV5-1 and TRBJ2-2, with D possibly TRBD1 on 5 matching bases. The length of the CDR3 is 14 residues. Trimming left V 5 bases short and J 3 bases short, with 11 bases between. CDR1 SGHRS and CDR2 YFSETQ come from the germline V gene. As DNA, the CDR3 is TGCGCCAGCAGTGGGCAGGGATACACCGGGGAGCTGTTTTTT. Encoded protein: CASSGQGYTGELFF.

The CDR3 DNA reads TGTGCCACCCGGACTAGCGGGAGTTACGAGCAGTACTTC. It specifies CATRTSGSYEQYF. The rearrangement links TRBV6-5 to TRBJ2-7; the match to TRBD2 covers 13 bases. Germline V gives CDR1 MNHEY, CDR2 SVGAGI. This CDR3 contains 13 residues. J was trimmed by 4 bases and V by 10 bases; bases with no gene match: 4.

In this sample, this clone turned up a few times. The J gene is TRBJ1-5, the V gene TRBV2; 7 nucleotides align to TRBD1. The ends lost 6 bases at V and 6 bases at J; junction bases unmatched: 2. The germline CDR1 and CDR2 sequences are SNHLY and FYNNEI. The CDR3 is 12 amino acids. The CDR3 sequence: CASRGDSQPQHF. The CDR3 DNA follows: TGTGCCAGCAGGGGGGACAGTCAGCCCCAGCATTTT. Using reference TRBV2 and TRBJ1-5 for the parts outside the CDR3, the full variable domain is EPEVTQTPSHQVTQMGQEVILRCVPISNHLYFYWYRQILGQKVEFLVSFYNNEISEKSEIFDDQFSVERPDGSNFTLKIRSTKLEDSAMYFCASRGDSQPQHFGDGTRLSIL.

The chain uses TRBV20-1 and TRBJ2-3; 12 nucleotides match TRBD2. After removal of 3 bases from V and 6 bases from J, the junction contained 7 bases not matched to a gene. The CDR3 extends over 15 amino acids. Looked up from germline, CDR1 is DFQATT and CDR2 is SNEGSKA (reference sequence). The CDR3 nucleotides read TGCAGTGCTAGTGGACTAGCGGGGTCCCTGGATACGCAGTATTTT. This translates into CSASGLAGSLDTQYF.